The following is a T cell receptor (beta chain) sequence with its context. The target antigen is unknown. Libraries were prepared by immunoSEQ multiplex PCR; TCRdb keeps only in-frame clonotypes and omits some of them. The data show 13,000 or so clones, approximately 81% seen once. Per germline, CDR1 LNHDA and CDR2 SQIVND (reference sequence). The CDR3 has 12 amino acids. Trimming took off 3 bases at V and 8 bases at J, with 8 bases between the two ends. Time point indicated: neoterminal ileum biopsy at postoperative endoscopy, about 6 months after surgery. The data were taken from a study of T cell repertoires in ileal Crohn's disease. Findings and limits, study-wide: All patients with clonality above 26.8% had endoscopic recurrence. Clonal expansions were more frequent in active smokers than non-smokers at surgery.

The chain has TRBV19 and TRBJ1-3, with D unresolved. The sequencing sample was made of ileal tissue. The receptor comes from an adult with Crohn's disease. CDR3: CASSIRLDTIYF. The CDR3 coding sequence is TGTGCCAGTAGTATCAGATTGGACACCATATATTTT.